Below, one T cell receptor beta chain is given with its context. Its antigen is not identified. This sample is part of a study of Ad26.COV2.S vaccination and SARS-CoV-2 variants. Notes on the study in general: Similar non-spike TCR breadth was seen in vaccine and placebo recipients.

This CDR3 is 15 amino acids long. Germline V CDR1 and CDR2: SGDLS, YYNGEE. V shed 0 bases and J shed 2 bases, with 11 bases lying between them. The assay was immunoSEQ multiplex PCR, and TCRdb's table has in-frame clones only and misses some. The sample holds about 410,000 clones; about 88% are singletons and the top ten take over 1.5%. Specified treatment: 19 received Ad26.COV2.S at low or high dose, single or two shots; roughly 5 received placebo; per-sample allocation not given. Collection of samples fell on day 63 after the first vaccine or placebo injection. This chain connects TRBV9 to TRBJ1-2, with no clear D. This clonotype originated in a person between 18 and 65 years old who received the Ad26.COV2.S COVID-19 vaccine or a placebo. The starting material was peripheral blood, obtained in a trial of Ad26.COV2.S vaccine versus placebo. CDR3 loop: CASSVGVGGNYGYTF. The CDR3 nucleotides are TGTGCCAGCAGCGTAGGGGTAGGAGGGAACTATGGCTACACCTTC.